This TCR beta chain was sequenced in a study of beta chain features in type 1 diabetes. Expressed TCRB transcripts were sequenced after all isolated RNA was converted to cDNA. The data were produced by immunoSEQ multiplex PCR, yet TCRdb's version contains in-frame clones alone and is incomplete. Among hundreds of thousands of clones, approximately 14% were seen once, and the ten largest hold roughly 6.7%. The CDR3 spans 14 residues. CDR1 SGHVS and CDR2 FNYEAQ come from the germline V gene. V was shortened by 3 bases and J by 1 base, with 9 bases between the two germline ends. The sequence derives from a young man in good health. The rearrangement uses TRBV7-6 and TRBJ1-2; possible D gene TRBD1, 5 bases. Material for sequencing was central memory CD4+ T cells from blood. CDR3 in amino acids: CASSLEDSNYGYTF. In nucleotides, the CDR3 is TGTGCCAGCAGCTTGGAAGACAGTAACTATGGCTACACCTTC.